Listed below are T cell receptor beta chains from one sample, sequenced in a study of cytomegalovirus exposure and HLA in healthy donors. Clones were sequenced by immunoSEQ multiplex PCR, and TCRdb holds only the in-frame ones, with some missing. This sample has more than 85,000 clones, with over 60% found just once. Material for sequencing was PBMCs. The receptors shown here come from a male donor in good health and CMV-seropositive. CDR3s leave out the opening cysteine and the closing phenylalanine or tryptophan.

j_gene: TRBJ2-2; v_gene: TRBV9; CDR3aa: ASSVEFAGGTGELF
j_gene: TRBJ2-7; v_gene: TRBV6-5; CDR3aa: ASTSQGEQY
j_gene: TRBJ1-2; v_gene: TRBV11-3; CDR3aa: ASGESYGYT
j_gene: TRBJ1-1; v_gene: TRBV25-1; CDR3aa: AIPTCGQGYGEAF
j_gene: TRBJ1-5; v_gene: TRBV2; CDR3aa: ASSERRNQPQH
j_gene: TRBJ1-2; v_gene: TRBV6-1; CDR3aa: ATQGNYGYT
j_gene: TRBJ1-2; v_gene: TRBV6-5; CDR3aa: ASSWDRVRGYT
j_gene: TRBJ1-1; v_gene: TRBV10-1; CDR3aa: ASSGRVMNTEAF
j_gene: TRBJ2-5; v_gene: TRBV6-5; CDR3aa: ASTKTEWYQETQY
j_gene: TRBJ1-6; v_gene: TRBV6-5; CDR3aa: ASRNQGTNSPLH
j_gene: TRBJ2-3; v_gene: TRBV7-9; CDR3aa: ASSPLSSGGNTDTQY
j_gene: TRBJ1-1; v_gene: TRBV25-1; CDR3aa: ASSPGLPWATEAF
j_gene: TRBJ2-2; v_gene: TRBV27; CDR3aa: ASSSRVDGELF
j_gene: TRBJ1-1; v_gene: TRBV6-6; CDR3aa: ASSYLERTEAF
j_gene: TRBJ1-1; v_gene: TRBV4-1; CDR3aa: ASSQEVRVGTNTEAF
j_gene: TRBJ2-7; v_gene: TRBV30; CDR3aa: AWSGAWPGKIYEQY
j_gene: TRBJ1-2; v_gene: TRBV28; CDR3aa: ASSSRDRHGYT
j_gene: TRBJ1-2; v_gene: TRBV6-5; CDR3aa: ASSQSTGNGYT
j_gene: TRBJ1-1; v_gene: TRBV25-1; CDR3aa: ASSEQGSTEAF
j_gene: TRBJ1-4; v_gene: TRBV30; CDR3aa: AWRRDFTTNEKLF
j_gene: TRBJ2-7; v_gene: TRBV7-9; CDR3aa: ASSLLQGSYEQY
j_gene: TRBJ1-5; v_gene: TRBV6-5; CDR3aa: ASSYARDSHQPQH